The following is a TCR beta chain sequence with its context. What it recognizes is unknown. The method was immunoSEQ multiplex PCR; TCRdb's version includes in-frame clones alone and lacks a portion of them. The sample has around 310,000 clones, 80% seen once. This sample was taken from a study of cytotoxic CD8 clonotypes in ibrutinib-treated CLL. Study as a whole: Response samples followed a median around 11 months of treatment, range 6 to 36.

The germline gives CDR1 LGHNA, CDR2 YNFKEQ. The V end was cut by 3 bases, the J end by 5 bases, with 19 bases between. The CDR3 runs to 16 residues. General observations from the study: Clonality went up at ibrutinib response and then declined back toward baseline at progression. Relative to age-matched healthy donors, clonality at baseline was higher, and it tracked circulating CD8+ T-cell counts.

This clonotype was obtained from a human donor with chronic lymphocytic leukemia. Sequences were derived from PBMCs, sampled before ibrutinib treatment. The V call is TRBV4-2, the J call TRBJ2-5, with D possibly TRBD1 on 6 matching bases. The DNA for the CDR3 is TGTGCCAGCAGCCAGTCAGGGGCCACGCTTCGGGAGACCCAGTACTTC. Its translation: CASSQSGATLRETQYF.